The present TCR beta chain was sequenced within a study of cytomegalovirus exposure and HLA in healthy donors. About the study: As an earlier analysis found, roughly 180 million T cells yielded around 110 million unique TCR beta sequences. General study results and limits: For most TCR beta V segments, an earlier analysis put the productive rate at about 87% or about 30% of the time. Cytomegalovirus association was listed for around 180 TCR beta chains.

This PCR relied on a set of 60 Vbeta primers and 13 Jbeta primers. Data came from immunoSEQ multiplex PCR; TCRdb stores just in-frame clones and leaves some out. The sample gives some 100,000 clones, about 79% of which show up once; under 5% is in the top ten. This CDR3 spans 14 amino acids. Germline V gene lookup returns CDR1 SGDLS and CDR2 YYNGEE. Comments on this clone: Antigen: not known.

Healthy individuals who donated bone marrow served as the donors. The genes are TRBV9 and TRBJ2-5, with D possibly matching TRBD2 (5 bases). With the DNA end fitting TRBJ2-7 better, the J assignment may be wrong. Specimen: PBMCs. This TCR was recovered from a female donor in good health and CMV-seropositive. CDR3 in amino acids: CASSETGMSYEQYF. DNA for the CDR3: TGTGCCAGCAGTGAGACGGGAATGTCCTACGAGCAGTACTTC.